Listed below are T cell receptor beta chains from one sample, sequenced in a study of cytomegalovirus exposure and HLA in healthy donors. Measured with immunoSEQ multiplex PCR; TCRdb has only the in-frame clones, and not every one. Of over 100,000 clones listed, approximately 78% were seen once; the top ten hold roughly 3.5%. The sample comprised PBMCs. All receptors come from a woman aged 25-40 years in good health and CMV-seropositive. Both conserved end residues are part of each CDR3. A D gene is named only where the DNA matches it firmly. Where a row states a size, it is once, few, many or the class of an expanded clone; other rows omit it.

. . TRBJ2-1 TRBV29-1 CSARPPGRGNEQFF TGCAGCGCCCGGCCGCCCGGCAGGGGCAATGAGCAGTTCTTC
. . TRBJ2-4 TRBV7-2 CASSLAQTPPQNIQYF TGTGCCAGCAGCTTAGCCCAGACACCCCCTCAAAACATTCAGTACTTC
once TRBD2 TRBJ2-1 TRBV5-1 CASEPSGGAYNEQFF TGCGCCAGCGAACCCAGCGGGGGGGCCTACAATGAGCAGTTCTTC
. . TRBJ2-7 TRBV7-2 CASSLQGGPYEQYF TGTGCCAGCAGCTTACAGGGGGGCCCCTACGAGCAGTACTTC
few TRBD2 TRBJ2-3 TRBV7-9 CASSFRRGAIDTQYF TGTGCCAGCAGCTTTCGGCGGGGGGCCATAGATACGCAGTATTTT
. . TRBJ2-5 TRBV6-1 CASSEMYFQETQYF TGTGCCAGCAGTGAAATGTATTTTCAAGAGACCCAGTACTTC
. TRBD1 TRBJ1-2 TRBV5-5 CASSLDRGKNYGYTF TGTGCCAGCAGCCTGGACAGGGGGAAAAACTATGGCTACACCTTC
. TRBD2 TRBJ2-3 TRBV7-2 CASSLEAGGRTDTQYF TGTGCCAGCAGCTTAGAAGCGGGGGGCCGGACAGATACGCAGTATTTT
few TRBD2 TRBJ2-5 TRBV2 CASSEVRGAQYF TGTGCCAGCAGTGAAGTCCGGGGGGCCCAGTACTTC
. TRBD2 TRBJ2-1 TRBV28 CASTGGSSREQFF TGTGCCAGCACGGGGGGGTCTAGTCGGGAGCAGTTCTTC
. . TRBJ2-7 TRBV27 CASSLAPGYEQYF TGTGCCAGCAGTTTAGCCCCCGGTTACGAGCAGTACTTC
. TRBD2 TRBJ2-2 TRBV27 CASKLLAGADTGELFF TGTGCCAGCAAACTACTAGCGGGGGCCGACACCGGGGAGCTGTTTTTT
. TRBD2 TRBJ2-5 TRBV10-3 CAITVPSSGAQETQYF TGTGCCATCACCGTCCCTAGTAGCGGGGCGCAAGAGACCCAGTACTTC
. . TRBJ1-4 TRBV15 CATSLKGRGIVVF TGTGCCACCAGCTTAAAGGGGCGGGGGATCGTAGTTTTT
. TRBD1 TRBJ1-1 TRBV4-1 CASSQAPGQGNTEAFF TGCGCCAGCAGCCAAGCCCCGGGACAGGGGAACACTGAAGCTTTCTTT
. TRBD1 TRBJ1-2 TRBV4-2 CASSHVDRPDGYTF TGTGCCAGCAGCCATGTGGACAGGCCGGATGGCTACACCTTC
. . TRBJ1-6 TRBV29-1 CSVTRGAGSPLHF TGCAGCGTTACCCGGGGGGCAGGGTCACCCCTCCACTTT
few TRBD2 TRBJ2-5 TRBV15 CATSPRGGAETQYF TGTGCCACCAGCCCCCGGGGGGGAGCAGAGACCCAGTACTTC
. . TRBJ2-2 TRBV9 CASSVGAGSDTGELFF TGTGCCAGCAGCGTAGGGGCAGGGTCGGACACCGGGGAGCTGTTTTTT
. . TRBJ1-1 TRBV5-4 CASSHDGVTEAFF TGTGCCAGCAGCCACGACGGGGTGACTGAAGCTTTCTTT
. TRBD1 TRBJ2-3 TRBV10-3 CAVTGDFTDTQYF TGTGCCGTCACAGGGGATTTCACAGATACGCAGTATTTT
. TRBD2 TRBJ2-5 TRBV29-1 CSVARTSNGETQYF TGCAGCGTTGCACGGACTAGCAATGGCGAGACCCAGTACTTC
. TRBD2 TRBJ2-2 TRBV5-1 CASSSLAGGLSNTGELFF TGCGCCAGCAGCTCACTAGCGGGGGGACTCTCGAACACCGGGGAGCTGTTTTTT
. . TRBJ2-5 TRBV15 CATQRQGFGETQYF TGTGCCACCCAAAGGCAGGGTTTTGGGGAGACCCAGTACTTC
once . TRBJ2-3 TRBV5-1 CASRQGPSTDTQYF TGCGCCAGCAGACAGGGACCAAGCACAGATACGCAGTATTTT
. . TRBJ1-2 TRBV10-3 CAISEPWTEVYGYTF TGTGCCATCAGTGAGCCTTGGACAGAGGTTTATGGCTACACCTTC
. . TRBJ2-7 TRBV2 CASSVSGYEQYF TGTGCCAGCAGTGTGTCCGGGTACGAGCAGTACTTC
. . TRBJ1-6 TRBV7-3 CASSLAGLGGYSPLHF TGTGCCAGCAGCTTGGCGGGCCTCGGGGGTTATTCACCCCTCCACTTT
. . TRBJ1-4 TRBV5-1 CASSPLQGRVEKLFF TGCGCCAGCAGCCCTTTGCAGGGCCGTGTCGAAAAACTGTTTTTT
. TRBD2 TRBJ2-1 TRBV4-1 CASSQTPSGGYNEQFF TGCGCCAGCAGCCAAACCCCTAGCGGGGGGTACAATGAGCAGTTCTTC
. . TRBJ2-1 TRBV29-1 CSVNYYARNEQFF TGCAGCGTAAATTACTACGCCCGTAATGAGCAGTTCTTC
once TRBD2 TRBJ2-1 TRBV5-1 CASSLRLAGGNEQFF TGCGCCAGCAGCCTCCGACTAGCGGGGGGCAATGAGCAGTTCTTC
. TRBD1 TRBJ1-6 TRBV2 CASKTRQGSSSPLHF TGTGCCAGCAAAACCCGACAGGGTTCGTCTTCACCCCTCCACTTT
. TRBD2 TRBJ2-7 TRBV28 CASSSMGGTSYEQYF TGTGCCAGCAGTTCGATGGGGGGGACCTCCTACGAGCAGTACTTC
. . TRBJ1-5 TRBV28 CASNRGYIVQPQHF TGTGCCAGCAATAGGGGATACATCGTTCAGCCCCAGCATTTT
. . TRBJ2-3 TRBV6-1 CASSEVGGGTTDTQYF TGTGCCAGCAGTGAAGTTGGTGGGGGGACCACAGATACGCAGTATTTT
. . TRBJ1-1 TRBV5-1 CASSLNVGGTEAFF TGCGCCAGCAGCTTGAATGTGGGGGGGACTGAAGCTTTCTTT
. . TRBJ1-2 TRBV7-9 CASSPTSQRGYGYTF TGTGCCAGCAGCCCTACCTCTCAGCGCGGCTATGGCTACACCTTC
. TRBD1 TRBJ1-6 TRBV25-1 CASNPGGAYNSPLHF TGTGCCAGCAACCCAGGGGGAGCCTATAATTCACCCCTCCACTTT
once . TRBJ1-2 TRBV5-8 CASSWRGNSNYGYTF TGTGCCAGCAGCTGGCGGGGGAACTCTAACTATGGCTACACCTTC
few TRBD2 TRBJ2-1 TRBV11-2 CASSLEPSGGAAEQFF TGTGCCAGCAGCTTAGAGCCTAGCGGGGGGGCCGCTGAGCAGTTCTTC
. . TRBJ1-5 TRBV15 CATSVRESNQPQHF TGTGCCACCAGCGTTAGGGAGAGCAATCAGCCCCAGCATTTT
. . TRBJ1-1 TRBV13 CASSLRRENTEAFF TGTGCCAGCAGCTTAAGGAGGGAGAACACTGAAGCTTTCTTT
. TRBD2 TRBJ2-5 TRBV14 CASSQGLAGETQYF TGTGCCAGCAGCCAGGGACTAGCGGGAGAGACCCAGTACTTC
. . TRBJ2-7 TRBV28 CASSLWASSYEQYF TGTGCCAGCAGTTTATGGGCCAGCTCCTACGAGCAGTACTTC
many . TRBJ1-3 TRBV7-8 CASIRGSSGNTIYF TGTGCCAGCATCCGCGGGAGCTCTGGAAACACCATATATTTT
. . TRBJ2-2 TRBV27 CASSYSTGELFF TGTGCCAGCAGTTACTCCACCGGGGAGCTGTTTTTT
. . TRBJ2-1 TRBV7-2 CASSARTSSYNEQFF TGTGCCAGCAGCGCTCGGACAAGCTCCTACAATGAGCAGTTCTTC
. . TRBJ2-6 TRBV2 CASSVHFGGGANVLTF TGTGCCAGCAGTGTCCACTTCGGAGGAGGGGCCAACGTCCTGACTTTC